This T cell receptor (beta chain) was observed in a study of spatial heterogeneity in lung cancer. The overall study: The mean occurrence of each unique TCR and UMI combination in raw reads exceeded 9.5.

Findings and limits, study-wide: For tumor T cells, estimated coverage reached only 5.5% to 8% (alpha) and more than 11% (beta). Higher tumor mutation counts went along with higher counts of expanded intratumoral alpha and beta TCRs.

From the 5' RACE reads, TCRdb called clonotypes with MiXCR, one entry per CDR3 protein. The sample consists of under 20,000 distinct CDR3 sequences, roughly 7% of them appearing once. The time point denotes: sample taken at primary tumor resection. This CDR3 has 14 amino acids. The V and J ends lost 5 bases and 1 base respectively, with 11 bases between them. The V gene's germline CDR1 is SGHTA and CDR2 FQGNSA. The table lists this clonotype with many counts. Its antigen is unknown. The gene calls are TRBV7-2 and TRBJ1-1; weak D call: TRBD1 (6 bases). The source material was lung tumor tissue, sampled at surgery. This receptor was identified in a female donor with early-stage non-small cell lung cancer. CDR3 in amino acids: CASSTKGQNTEAFF. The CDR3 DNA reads TGTGCCAGCAGCACTAAGGGACAGAACACTGAAGCTTTCTTT. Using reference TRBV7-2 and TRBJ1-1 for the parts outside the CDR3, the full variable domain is GAGVSQSPSNKVTEKGKDVELRCDPISGHTALYWYRQSLGQGLEFLIYFQGNSAPDKSGLPSDRFSAERTGGSVSTLTIQRTQQEDSAVYLCASSTKGQNTEAFFGQGTRLTVV.